The subject of this entry is one TCR beta chain. The antigen is undetermined. After template switching added a universal primer site, the resulting cDNA carried unique molecular identifiers. Using its own MiXCR run on the 5' RACE reads, TCRdb lists one record per CDR3 protein. The table lists some 200,000 distinct CDR3 sequences, about 7.5% of them singletons. The record originates from a study of identical twins. Study conclusions and caveats: Weaker excess twin sharing was seen among beta out-of-frame sequences. Invariant cells of the MAIT and iNKT types might have partly distorted the zero-insertion analyses. High-abundance cord blood beta clonotypes had fewer insertions; memory repertoires showed none.

Germline CDR1 is MDHEN and CDR2 is SYDVKM. This CDR3 contains 17 residues. Trimming cost V 6 bases and J 3 bases, with 23 bases left between them. These records were also assigned to another study, of yellow fever vaccine responses in identical twins.

The sequenced material came from memory (CD45RO+) T cells sorted from blood. J is TRBJ2-5 and V is TRBV28; D ambiguous. This receptor was obtained from a woman in her late teens or twenties in good health. CDR3 residues: CASRSAPKTALKETQYF. CDR3 in DNA: TGTGCCAGCAGGTCGGCCCCCAAAACGGCACTAAAAGAGACCCAGTACTTC.